A selection of T cell receptor beta chains follows, all from one sample in a study of cytomegalovirus exposure and HLA in healthy donors. The data were produced by immunoSEQ multiplex PCR, yet TCRdb's version contains in-frame clones alone and is incomplete. Counted here are 200,000 or so clones, around 83% occurring once; the ten biggest clones make up around 15%. The sample taken for sequencing was PBMCs. These receptors originate from a woman younger than 45 in good health and CMV-seropositive. Both conserved end residues are part of each CDR3. Fields, in order: J gene, D gene, clone size, CDR3 length, V gene, CDR3 protein, CDR3 DNA. The D gene is left open where the match is weak. Where a row states a size, it is once, few, many or the class of an expanded clone; other rows omit it.

J: TRBJ2-7; D: -; size: -; length: 12; V: TRBV6-5; CDR3: CASSYRGNEQYF; DNA: TGTGCCAGCAGTTATAGGGGTAACGAGCAGTACTTC
J: TRBJ2-2; D: -; size: -; length: 12; V: TRBV7-6; CDR3: CASSLISGELFF; DNA: TGTGCCAGCAGCTTAATCTCCGGGGAGCTGTTTTTT
J: TRBJ1-1; D: TRBD1; size: -; length: 15; V: TRBV6-1; CDR3: CASREQGASGPEAFF; DNA: TGTGCCAGCCGCGAACAGGGGGCAAGTGGGCCTGAAGCTTTCTTT
J: TRBJ1-5; D: TRBD1; size: -; length: 15; V: TRBV7-8; CDR3: CASSLEGQGQKPQHF; DNA: TGTGCCAGCAGCTTGGAGGGACAGGGCCAAAAGCCCCAGCATTTT
J: TRBJ1-3; D: TRBD1; size: -; length: 17; V: TRBV7-2; CDR3: CASSFSRGQLSGNTIYF; DNA: TGTGCCAGCAGCTTTTCCAGGGGGCAACTCTCTGGAAACACCATATATTTT
J: TRBJ1-2; D: TRBD1; size: few; length: 13; V: TRBV12-5; CDR3: CASGLNEGAGYTF; DNA: TGTGCTAGTGGTTTGAATGAGGGGGCTGGCTACACCTTC
J: TRBJ2-3; D: -; size: -; length: 19; V: TRBV4-1; CDR3: CASSQLPMRLGEFTDTQYF; DNA: TGCGCCAGCAGCCAACTTCCCATGAGGCTGGGTGAATTCACAGATACGCAGTATTTT
J: TRBJ1-2; D: TRBD1; size: -; length: 16; V: TRBV18; CDR3: CASSPGQGTANYGYTF; DNA: TGTGCCAGCTCACCAGGACAGGGGACAGCTAACTATGGCTACACCTTC
J: TRBJ2-1; D: -; size: -; length: 15; V: TRBV27; CDR3: CASSFYPSSYNEQFF; DNA: TGTGCCAGCAGTTTCTACCCGAGCTCCTACAATGAGCAGTTCTTC
J: TRBJ2-7; D: -; size: once; length: 15; V: TRBV7-2; CDR3: CASSSRGSPVREQYF; DNA: TGTGCCAGCAGCTCCCGGGGGAGCCCCGTGCGCGAGCAGTACTTC
J: TRBJ2-1; D: TRBD1; size: -; length: 15; V: TRBV5-1; CDR3: CASSSAGQANNEQFF; DNA: TGCGCCAGCAGCTCCGCGGGACAGGCTAACAATGAGCAGTTCTTC
J: TRBJ2-7; D: -; size: -; length: 16; V: TRBV6-1; CDR3: CASSESRVDRDYEQYF; DNA: TGTGCCAGCAGTGAAAGCAGAGTGGACAGAGACTACGAGCAGTACTTC
J: TRBJ1-2; D: -; size: -; length: 14; V: TRBV5-1; CDR3: CASSLEVGNYGYTF; DNA: TGCGCCAGCAGCTTGGAAGTCGGGAACTATGGCTACACCTTC
J: TRBJ1-2; D: TRBD1; size: -; length: 14; V: TRBV7-3; CDR3: CASSVQGDNYGYTF; DNA: TGTGCCAGCAGCGTACAGGGGGACAACTATGGCTACACCTTC
J: TRBJ1-3; D: TRBD1; size: -; length: 15; V: TRBV6-5; CDR3: CASSRGTEGVHTIYF; DNA: TGTGCCAGCAGTCGAGGGACAGAGGGTGTACACACCATATATTTT
J: TRBJ2-7; D: -; size: -; length: 14; V: TRBV11-2; CDR3: CASSLQETYYEQYF; DNA: TGTGCCAGCAGCTTACAGGAAACTTACTACGAGCAGTACTTC
J: TRBJ2-5; D: -; size: -; length: 15; V: TRBV27; CDR3: CASSNSPGNQETQYF; DNA: TGTGCCAGCAGCAACTCTCCGGGGAACCAAGAGACCCAGTACTTC
J: TRBJ2-7; D: TRBD2; size: -; length: 13; V: TRBV27; CDR3: CASSYSGSYEQYF; DNA: TGTGCCAGCAGTTATAGCGGGAGCTACGAGCAGTACTTC
J: TRBJ2-7; D: TRBD2; size: -; length: 16; V: TRBV28; CDR3: CASIHGSGRAPYEQYF; DNA: TGTGCCAGCATCCACGGGAGCGGGAGGGCCCCCTACGAGCAGTACTTC
J: TRBJ1-2; D: -; size: medium-sized; length: 16; V: TRBV4-1; CDR3: CASSREQVSANYGYTF; DNA: TGCGCCAGCAGCCGAGAACAGGTTTCCGCTAACTATGGCTACACCTTC
J: TRBJ2-3; D: -; size: -; length: 16; V: TRBV7-8; CDR3: CASSLGAGESLGTQYF; DNA: TGTGCCAGCAGCTTAGGCGCCGGGGAGTCATTAGGTACGCAGTATTTT
J: TRBJ1-1; D: -; size: -; length: 11; V: TRBV28; CDR3: CASSLMDKAFF; DNA: TGTGCCAGCAGTTTAATGGACAAAGCTTTCTTT
J: TRBJ2-1; D: -; size: once; length: 11; V: TRBV20-1; CDR3: CSASGANEQFF; DNA: TGCAGTGCTAGCGGAGCGAATGAGCAGTTCTTC
J: TRBJ2-2; D: TRBD2; size: -; length: 17; V: TRBV5-4; CDR3: CASSLGGTSGKSGELFF; DNA: TGTGCCAGCAGCTTGGGTGGGACTAGCGGGAAATCCGGGGAGCTGTTTTTT
J: TRBJ2-2; D: -; size: -; length: 15; V: TRBV28; CDR3: CASSRGGLGAGELFF; DNA: TGTGCCAGCAGTCGAGGCGGGCTTGGGGCCGGGGAGCTGTTTTTT
J: TRBJ2-7; D: -; size: -; length: 16; V: TRBV28; CDR3: CASRPIGRPTTYEQYF; DNA: TGTGCCAGCAGACCTATTGGGAGACCGACTACTTACGAGCAGTACTTC
J: TRBJ1-5; D: -; size: -; length: 11; V: TRBV2; CDR3: CASSDGFTQHF; DNA: TGTGCCAGCAGTGACGGGTTCACCCAGCATTTT
J: TRBJ2-3; D: -; size: -; length: 15; V: TRBV9; CDR3: CASSVLAEHTDTQYF; DNA: TGTGCCAGCAGCGTATTAGCGGAACACACAGATACGCAGTATTTT
J: TRBJ1-2; D: -; size: -; length: 14; V: TRBV11-2; CDR3: CASSLDLGSTGYTF; DNA: TGTGCCAGCAGCTTAGATCTGGGCAGTACTGGCTACACCTTC
J: TRBJ2-5; D: -; size: -; length: 15; V: TRBV11-2; CDR3: CASSLRSGSFGTQYF; DNA: TGTGCCAGCAGCTTAAGATCCGGGTCGTTTGGGACCCAGTACTTC
J: TRBJ2-1; D: -; size: -; length: 15; V: TRBV30; CDR3: CAWSTAERPYNEQFF; DNA: TGTGCCTGGAGTACAGCGGAGCGCCCCTACAATGAGCAGTTCTTC
J: TRBJ2-5; D: -; size: -; length: 12; V: TRBV6-1; CDR3: CASSNTQETQYF; DNA: TGTGCCAGCAGTAATACTCAAGAGACCCAGTACTTC
J: TRBJ1-1; D: -; size: -; length: 12; V: TRBV28; CDR3: CASSLLNTEAFF; DNA: TGTGCCAGCAGCCTGTTGAACACTGAAGCTTTCTTT
J: TRBJ2-3; D: -; size: -; length: 13; V: TRBV6-5; CDR3: CAVSRTSTDTQYF; DNA: TGTGCCGTGTCTAGAACTAGCACAGATACGCAGTATTTT
J: TRBJ1-4; D: TRBD1; size: -; length: 15; V: TRBV28; CDR3: CASMEGTASGEKLFF; DNA: TGTGCCAGCATGGAGGGGACAGCCAGTGGGGAAAAACTGTTTTTT
J: TRBJ2-2; D: -; size: few; length: 15; V: TRBV9; CDR3: CASSVVGGNTGELFF; DNA: TGTGCCAGCAGCGTAGTAGGCGGGAACACCGGGGAGCTGTTTTTT
J: TRBJ2-7; D: TRBD2; size: -; length: 16; V: TRBV4-2; CDR3: CASSLAGSGSGYEQYF; DNA: TGTGCCAGCAGCCTCGCGGGGAGCGGGAGTGGGTACGAGCAGTACTTC
J: TRBJ2-7; D: -; size: -; length: 16; V: TRBV6-1; CDR3: CASSEGSFLTSYEQYF; DNA: TGTGCCAGCAGTGAAGGGAGCTTCCTTACATCCTACGAGCAGTACTTC
J: TRBJ2-7; D: TRBD1; size: -; length: 16; V: TRBV5-1; CDR3: CASRPNPQGASYEQYF; DNA: TGCGCCAGCAGGCCCAATCCACAGGGGGCATCCTACGAGCAGTACTTC
J: TRBJ1-2; D: -; size: -; length: 15; V: TRBV7-9; CDR3: CASSLNTGLTDGYTF; DNA: TGTGCCAGCAGCTTAAATACGGGACTCACCGATGGCTACACCTTC
J: TRBJ2-1; D: -; size: -; length: 14; V: TRBV14; CDR3: CASSQDLVRGSEFF; DNA: TGTGCCAGCAGCCAAGATCTGGTACGGGGTTCGGAGTTCTTC
J: TRBJ1-4; D: -; size: -; length: 13; V: TRBV27; CDR3: CASSRGFEEKLFF; DNA: TGTGCCAGCAGCCGGGGGTTTGAGGAAAAACTGTTTTTT
J: TRBJ2-1; D: -; size: -; length: 15; V: TRBV18; CDR3: CASSDIWASYNEQFF; DNA: TGTGCCAGCTCAGATATATGGGCCTCCTACAATGAGCAGTTCTTC
J: TRBJ1-1; D: -; size: once; length: 17; V: TRBV5-6; CDR3: CASSLVVSDIMNTEAFF; DNA: TGTGCCAGCAGCTTGGTGGTGTCAGACATAATGAACACTGAAGCTTTCTTT
J: TRBJ1-2; D: TRBD1; size: -; length: 16; V: TRBV6-6; CDR3: CASSYTLAGTGYGYTF; DNA: TGTGCCAGCAGTTACACCCTCGCCGGGACAGGATATGGCTACACCTTC
J: TRBJ2-7; D: -; size: -; length: 10; V: TRBV7-8; CDR3: CASSRGEQYF; DNA: TGTGCCAGCAGCCGCGGGGAGCAGTACTTC
J: TRBJ2-3; D: TRBD2; size: -; length: 18; V: TRBV6-1; CDR3: CASSGIAGGWTSTDTQYF; DNA: TGTGCCAGCAGTGGAATAGCGGGAGGCTGGACTAGCACAGATACGCAGTATTTT
J: TRBJ1-5; D: TRBD1; size: few; length: 17; V: TRBV27; CDR3: CASSARGTANSNQPQHF; DNA: TGTGCCAGCAGTGCTAGGGGGACAGCTAATAGCAATCAGCCCCAGCATTTT
J: TRBJ2-1; D: TRBD1; size: -; length: 15; V: TRBV11-3; CDR3: CASSSFGTADNEQFF; DNA: TGTGCCAGCAGCAGCTTTGGGACAGCCGACAATGAGCAGTTCTTC
J: TRBJ2-7; D: -; size: -; length: 16; V: TRBV6-5; CDR3: CASSSGRDWVSYEQYF; DNA: TGTGCCAGCAGTTCGGGGCGGGACTGGGTATCCTACGAGCAGTACTTC
J: TRBJ1-1; D: TRBD1; size: -; length: 13; V: TRBV7-9; CDR3: CASSWGDSTEAFF; DNA: TGTGCCAGCAGCTGGGGGGACAGCACTGAAGCTTTCTTT
J: TRBJ1-2; D: -; size: few; length: 15; V: TRBV15; CDR3: CATSRGGSGGYGYTF; DNA: TGTGCCACCAGCAGAGGTGGCAGCGGGGGGTATGGCTACACCTTC
J: TRBJ1-2; D: -; size: -; length: 13; V: TRBV18; CDR3: CASSPSGDYGYTF; DNA: TGTGCCAGCTCACCATCAGGGGACTATGGCTACACCTTC
J: TRBJ2-6; D: -; size: -; length: 14; V: TRBV5-1; CDR3: CASSGRPGANVLTF; DNA: TGCGCCAGCAGCGGGAGACCTGGGGCCAACGTCCTGACTTTC
J: TRBJ2-7; D: -; size: -; length: 14; V: TRBV6-1; CDR3: CASSPLGGMGEQYF; DNA: TGTGCCAGCAGTCCCTTAGGGGGAATGGGAGAGCAGTACTTC